This TCR beta chain emerged from a study of cytomegalovirus exposure and HLA in healthy donors. Both 60 Vbeta primers and 13 Jbeta primers went into the PCR. Sequenced by immunoSEQ multiplex PCR; TCRdb stores in-frame clones only, minus some. The data contain 150,000 to 200,000 clones, 80% to 85% of them singletons. Sampled while nominally healthy, donors likely had unrecorded immune exposures. Study findings and constraints: Other equally common chains were less clonally expanded than HLA-associated TCR beta chains, a later analysis showed. The authors assumed roughly uniform sequencing depth across donors for presence/absence analyses.

V trimming: 6 bases; J trimming: 2 bases; junction bases outside the gene matches: 6. This CDR3 region has 17 residues. Germline lookup yields CDR1 MDHEN and CDR2 SYDVKM. This clone was counted between two and nine times. What it recognizes is unknown. This receptor was obtained from a woman younger than 35 in good health and CMV-seropositive. The chain links TRBV28 to TRBJ2-6, with 11 nucleotides matching TRBD1. The specimen sequenced was PBMCs. The CDR3 bases are TGTGCCAGCAGCCCCGGGACAGGGGGTACTGGGGCCAACGTCCTGACTTTC. Its translation is CASSPGTGGTGANVLTF.